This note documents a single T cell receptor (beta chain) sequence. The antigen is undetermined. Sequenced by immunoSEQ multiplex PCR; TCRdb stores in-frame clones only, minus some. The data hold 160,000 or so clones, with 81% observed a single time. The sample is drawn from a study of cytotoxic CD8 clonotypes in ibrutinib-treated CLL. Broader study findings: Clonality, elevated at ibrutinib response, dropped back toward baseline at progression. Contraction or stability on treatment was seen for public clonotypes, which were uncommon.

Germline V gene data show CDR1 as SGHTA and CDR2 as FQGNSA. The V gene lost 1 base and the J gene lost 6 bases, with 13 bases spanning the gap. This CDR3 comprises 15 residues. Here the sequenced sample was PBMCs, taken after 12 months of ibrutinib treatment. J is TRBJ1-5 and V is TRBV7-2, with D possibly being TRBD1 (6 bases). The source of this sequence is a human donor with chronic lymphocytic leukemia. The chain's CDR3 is CASSLGQVEGQPQHF. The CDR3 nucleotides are TGTGCCAGCAGCTTAGGACAGGTTGAGGGTCAGCCCCAGCATTTT. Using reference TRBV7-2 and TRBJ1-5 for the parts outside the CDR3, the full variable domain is GAGVSQSPSNKVTEKGKDVELRCDPISGHTALYWYRQSLGQGLEFLIYFQGNSAPDKSGLPSDRFSAERTGGSVSTLTIQRTQQEDSAVYLCASSLGQVEGQPQHFGDGTRLSIL.